The sequence of this T cell receptor beta chain was determined in a study of cytomegalovirus exposure and HLA in healthy donors. This clone was counted between two and nine times. The PCR ran on 60 Vbeta and 13 Jbeta primers. Repertoires were generated with immunoSEQ multiplex PCR, while TCRdb's copy carries only in-frame clones and drops some. The repertoire has 130,000 or so clones, about 8.5% of them found once; the top ten carry 4.5% to 5.5%. Trimming shortened V by 0 bases and J by 10 bases, and 11 bases separated the two germline ends. In germline, CDR1 is SGDLS, CDR2 YYNGEE. There are 14 residues in the CDR3.

Sequenced sample: PBMCs. This TCR was sampled from a man aged 40-50 years in good health and CMV-seronegative. J is TRBJ1-6 and V is TRBV9; D unclear. The CDR3 DNA reads TGTGCCAGCAGCGTAGGTCTTCCGGGGTCACCCCTCCACTTT. Its translation is CASSVGLPGSPLHF.